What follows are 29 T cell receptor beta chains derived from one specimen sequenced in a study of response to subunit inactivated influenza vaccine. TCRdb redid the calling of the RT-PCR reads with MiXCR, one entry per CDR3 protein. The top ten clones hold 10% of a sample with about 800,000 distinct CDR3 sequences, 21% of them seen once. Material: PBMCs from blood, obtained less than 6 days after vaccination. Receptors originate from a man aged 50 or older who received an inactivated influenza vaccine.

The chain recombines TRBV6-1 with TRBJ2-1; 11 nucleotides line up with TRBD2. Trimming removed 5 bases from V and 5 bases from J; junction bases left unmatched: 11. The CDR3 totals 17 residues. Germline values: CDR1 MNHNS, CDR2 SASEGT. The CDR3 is CASSPPPGLAENNEQFF. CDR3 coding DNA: TGTGCCAGCAGTCCCCCCCCGGGACTAGCGGAGAACAATGAGCAGTTCTTC.

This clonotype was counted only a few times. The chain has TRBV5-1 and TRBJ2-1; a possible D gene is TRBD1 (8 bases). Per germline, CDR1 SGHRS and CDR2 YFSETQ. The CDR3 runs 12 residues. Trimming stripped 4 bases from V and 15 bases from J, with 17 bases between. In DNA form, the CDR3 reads TGCGCCAGCAGCCCACGGACAGGGAGGGCGTTCTTC. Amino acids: CASSPRTGRAFF.

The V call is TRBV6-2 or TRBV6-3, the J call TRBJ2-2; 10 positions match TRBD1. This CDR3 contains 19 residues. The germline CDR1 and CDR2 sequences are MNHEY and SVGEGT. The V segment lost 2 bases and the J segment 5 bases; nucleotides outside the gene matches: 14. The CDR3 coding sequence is TGTGCCAGCAGTTACACTGCGGGACAGGGGTTATTGCGGACCGGGGAGCTGTTTTTT. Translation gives CASSYTAGQGLLRTGELFF.

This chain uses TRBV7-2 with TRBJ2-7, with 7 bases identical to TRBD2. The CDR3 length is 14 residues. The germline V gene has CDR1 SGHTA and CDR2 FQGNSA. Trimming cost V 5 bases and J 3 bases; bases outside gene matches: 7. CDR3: CASSAGVAGYEQYF. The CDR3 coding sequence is TGTGCCAGCAGCGCCGGGGTAGCGGGCTACGAGCAGTACTTC.

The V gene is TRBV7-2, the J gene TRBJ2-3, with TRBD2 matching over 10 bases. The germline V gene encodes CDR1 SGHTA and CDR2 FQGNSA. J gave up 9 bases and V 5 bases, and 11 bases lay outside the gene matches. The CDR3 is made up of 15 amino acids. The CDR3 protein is CASSLEFSGGRTQYF. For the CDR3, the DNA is TGTGCCAGCAGCCTAGAGTTTAGCGGGGGGAGAACGCAGTATTTT.

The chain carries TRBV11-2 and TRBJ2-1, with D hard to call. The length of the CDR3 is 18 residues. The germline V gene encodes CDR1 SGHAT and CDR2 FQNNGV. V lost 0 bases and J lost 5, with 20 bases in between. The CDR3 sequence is CASSLEPGQGYANNEQFF. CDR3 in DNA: TGTGCCAGCAGCTTAGAGCCCGGGCAAGGCTACGCTAACAATGAGCAGTTCTTC.

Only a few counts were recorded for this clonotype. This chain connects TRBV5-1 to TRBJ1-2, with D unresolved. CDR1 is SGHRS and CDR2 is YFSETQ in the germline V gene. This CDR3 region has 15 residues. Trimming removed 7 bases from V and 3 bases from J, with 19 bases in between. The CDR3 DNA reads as TGCGCCAGCGGCTCAACTGGGAGCAGTTACTATGGCTACACCTTC. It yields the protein CASGSTGSSYYGYTF.

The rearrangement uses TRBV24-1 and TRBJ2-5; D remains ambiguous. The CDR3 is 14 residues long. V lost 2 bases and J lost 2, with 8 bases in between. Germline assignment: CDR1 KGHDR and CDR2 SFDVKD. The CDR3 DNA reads TGTGCCACCAGTGATTCGTTCAGGCAAGAGACCCAGTACTTC. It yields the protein CATSDSFRQETQYF.

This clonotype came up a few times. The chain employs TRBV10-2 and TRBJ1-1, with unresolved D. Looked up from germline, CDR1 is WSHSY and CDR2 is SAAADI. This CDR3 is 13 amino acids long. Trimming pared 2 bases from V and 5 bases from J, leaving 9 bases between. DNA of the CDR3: TGCGCCAGCAGTGAGCTGGAGGGAACTGAAGCTTTCTTT. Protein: CASSELEGTEAFF.

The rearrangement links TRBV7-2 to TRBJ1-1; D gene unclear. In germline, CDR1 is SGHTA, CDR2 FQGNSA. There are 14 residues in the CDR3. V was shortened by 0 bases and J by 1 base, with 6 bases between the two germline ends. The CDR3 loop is CASSLAWGNTEAFF. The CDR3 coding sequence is TGTGCCAGCAGCTTAGCGTGGGGGAACACTGAAGCTTTCTTT. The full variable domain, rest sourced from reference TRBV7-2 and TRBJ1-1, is GAGVSQSPSNKVTEKGKDVELRCDPISGHTALYWYRQSLGQGLEFLIYFQGNSAPDKSGLPSDRFSAERTGGSVSTLTIQRTQQEDSAVYLCASSLAWGNTEAFFGQGTRLTVV.

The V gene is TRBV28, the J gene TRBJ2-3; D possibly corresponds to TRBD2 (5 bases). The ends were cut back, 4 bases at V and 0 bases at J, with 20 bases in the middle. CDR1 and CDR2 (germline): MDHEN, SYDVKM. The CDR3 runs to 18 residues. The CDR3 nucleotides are TGTGCCAGCAGTTCCCACCCCCAGCGGCGACCCAGCACAGATACGCAGTATTTT. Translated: CASSSHPQRRPSTDTQYF. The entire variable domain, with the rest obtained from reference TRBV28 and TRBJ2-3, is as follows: DVKVTQSSRYLVKRTGEKVFLECVQDMDHENMFWYRQDPGLGLRLIYFSYDVKMKEKGDIPEGYSVSREKKERFSLILESASTNQTSMYLCASSSHPQRRPSTDTQYFGPGTRLTVL.

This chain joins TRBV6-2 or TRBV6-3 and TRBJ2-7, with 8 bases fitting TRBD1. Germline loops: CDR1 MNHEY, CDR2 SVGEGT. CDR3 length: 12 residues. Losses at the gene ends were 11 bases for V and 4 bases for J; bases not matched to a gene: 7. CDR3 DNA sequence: TGTGCCGGCGGACAGGGTTCTTACGAGCAGTACTTC. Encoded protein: CAGGQGSYEQYF.

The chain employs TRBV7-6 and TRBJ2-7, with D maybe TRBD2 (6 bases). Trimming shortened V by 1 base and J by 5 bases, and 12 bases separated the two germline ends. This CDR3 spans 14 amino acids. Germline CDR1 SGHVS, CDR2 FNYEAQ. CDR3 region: CASSLGLGSDEQYF. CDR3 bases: TGTGCCAGCAGCTTAGGACTAGGATCTGACGAGCAGTACTTC.

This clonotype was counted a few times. This CDR3 is CSALNWGAEETQYF. The DNA of the CDR3 is TGCAGTGCGCTAAACTGGGGGGCGGAAGAGACCCAGTACTTC. The rearrangement links TRBV20-1 to TRBJ2-5; either TRBD1 or TRBD2 may supply D (6 bases each). Trimming shortened V by 6 bases and J by 3 bases, and 17 bases separated the two germline ends. Germline V gives CDR1 DFQATT, CDR2 SNEGSKA (reference sequence). CDR3 length: 14 residues.

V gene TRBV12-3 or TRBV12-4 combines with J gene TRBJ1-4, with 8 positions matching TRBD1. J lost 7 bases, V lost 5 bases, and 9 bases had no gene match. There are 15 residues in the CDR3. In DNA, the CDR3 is TGTGCCAGCAGTGGACGACAGGGGTATGGTGAAAAACTGTTTTTT. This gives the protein CASSGRQGYGEKLFF.

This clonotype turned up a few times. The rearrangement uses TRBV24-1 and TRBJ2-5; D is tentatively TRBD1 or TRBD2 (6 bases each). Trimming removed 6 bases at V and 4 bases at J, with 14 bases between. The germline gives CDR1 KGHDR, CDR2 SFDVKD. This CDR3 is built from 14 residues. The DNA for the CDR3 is TGTGCCACCAGTCCCGTGGGGGGCAGAGAGACCCAGTACTTC. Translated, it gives CATSPVGGRETQYF.

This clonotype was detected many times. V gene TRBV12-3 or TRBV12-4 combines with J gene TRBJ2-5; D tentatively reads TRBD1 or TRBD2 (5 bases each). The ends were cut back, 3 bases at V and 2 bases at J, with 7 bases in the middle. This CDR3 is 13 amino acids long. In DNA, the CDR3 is TGTGCCAGCAGTTTTTGGGGGCAAGAGACCCAGTACTTC. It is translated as CASSFWGQETQYF.

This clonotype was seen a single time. Written as DNA, the CDR3 is TGCGCCAGCCGCCCAGTGACCAAAGGAGAGACCCAGTACTTC. It translates to CASRPVTKGETQYF. This chain uses TRBV5-1 with TRBJ2-5, with D unresolved. Trimming pared 7 bases from V and 4 bases from J, leaving 17 bases between. The CDR3 is 14 amino acids. CDR1 is SGHRS and CDR2 is YFSETQ in the germline V gene.

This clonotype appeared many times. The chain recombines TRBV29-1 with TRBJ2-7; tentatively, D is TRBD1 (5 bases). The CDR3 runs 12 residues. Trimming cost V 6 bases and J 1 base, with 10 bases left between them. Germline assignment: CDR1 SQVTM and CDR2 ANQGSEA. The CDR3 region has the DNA TGCAGCGTGTTGGGGCGGTCCTACGAGCAGTACTTC. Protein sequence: CSVLGRSYEQYF.

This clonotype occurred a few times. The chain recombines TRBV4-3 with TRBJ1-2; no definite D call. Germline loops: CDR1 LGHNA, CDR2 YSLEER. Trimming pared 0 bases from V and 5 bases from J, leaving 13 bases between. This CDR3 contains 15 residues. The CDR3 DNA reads TGCGCCAGCAGCCAAGATCGACGGATCTCATATGGCTACACCTTC. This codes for CASSQDRRISYGYTF.

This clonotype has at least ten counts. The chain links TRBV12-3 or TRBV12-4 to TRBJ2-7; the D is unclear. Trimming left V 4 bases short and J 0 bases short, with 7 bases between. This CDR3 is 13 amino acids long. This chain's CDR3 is CASSSSPSYEQYF. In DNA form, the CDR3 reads TGTGCCAGCAGTTCCTCCCCCTCCTACGAGCAGTACTTC.

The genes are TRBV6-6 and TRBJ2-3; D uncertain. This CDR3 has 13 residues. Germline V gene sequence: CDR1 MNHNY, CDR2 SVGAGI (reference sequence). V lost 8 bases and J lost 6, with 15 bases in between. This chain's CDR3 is CASLLAEYDTQYF. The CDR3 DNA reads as TGTGCCAGCTTGCTCGCGGAATACGATACGCAGTATTTT.

CDR3 residues: CASSHESNTGELFF. Here the CDR3 DNA reads TGTGCCAGCAGCCACGAATCGAACACCGGGGAGCTGTTTTTT. This chain joins TRBV3-1 and TRBJ2-2, with D unclear. The germline V gene has CDR1 LGHDT and CDR2 YNNKEL (reference sequence). V gave up 3 bases and J gave up 0 bases, with 5 bases separating them. The CDR3 length is 14 residues.

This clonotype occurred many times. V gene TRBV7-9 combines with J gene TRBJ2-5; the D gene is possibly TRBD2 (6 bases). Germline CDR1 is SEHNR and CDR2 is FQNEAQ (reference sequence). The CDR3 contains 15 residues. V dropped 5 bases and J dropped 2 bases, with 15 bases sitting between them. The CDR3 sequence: CASSTGRTTQETQYF. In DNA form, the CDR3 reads TGTGCCAGCAGCACGGGACGGACTACTCAAGAGACCCAGTACTTC.

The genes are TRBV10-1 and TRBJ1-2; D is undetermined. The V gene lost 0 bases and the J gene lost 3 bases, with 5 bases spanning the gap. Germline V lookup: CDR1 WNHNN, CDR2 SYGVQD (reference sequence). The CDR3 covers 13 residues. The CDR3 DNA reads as TGCGCCAGCAGTGAGTCCCGGGACTATGGCTACACCTTC. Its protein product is CASSESRDYGYTF.

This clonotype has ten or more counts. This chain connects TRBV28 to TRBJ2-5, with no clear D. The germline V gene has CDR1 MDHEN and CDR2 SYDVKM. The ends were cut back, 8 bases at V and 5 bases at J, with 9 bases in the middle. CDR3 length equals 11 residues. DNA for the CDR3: TGTGCCAGCCTGAAGTGGGAGACCCAGTACTTC. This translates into CASLKWETQYF.

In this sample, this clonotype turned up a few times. The CDR3 DNA follows: TGTGCCAGCAGCCACGGACGGACGTCCTACGAGCAGTACTTC. It translates to CASSHGRTSYEQYF. This chain connects TRBV5-5 to TRBJ2-7; D is uncertain. Germline CDR1 and CDR2: SGHKS and YYEKEE (reference sequence). V lost 4 bases to trimming and J lost 1 base, with 12 bases between them. The CDR3 is 14 amino acids.

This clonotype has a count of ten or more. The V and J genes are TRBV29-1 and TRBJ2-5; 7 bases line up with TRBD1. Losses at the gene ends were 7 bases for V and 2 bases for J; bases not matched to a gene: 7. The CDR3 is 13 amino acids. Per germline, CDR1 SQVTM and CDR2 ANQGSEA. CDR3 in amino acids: CSAQGQRQETQYF. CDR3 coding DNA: TGCAGCGCACAGGGACAGAGACAAGAGACCCAGTACTTC.

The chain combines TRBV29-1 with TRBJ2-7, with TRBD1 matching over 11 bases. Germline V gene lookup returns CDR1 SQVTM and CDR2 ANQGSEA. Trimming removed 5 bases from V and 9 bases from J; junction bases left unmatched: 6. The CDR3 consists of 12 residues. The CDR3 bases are TGCAGCGTTAGGGGGACAGGGGGTCTGCAGTACTTC. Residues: CSVRGTGGLQYF.